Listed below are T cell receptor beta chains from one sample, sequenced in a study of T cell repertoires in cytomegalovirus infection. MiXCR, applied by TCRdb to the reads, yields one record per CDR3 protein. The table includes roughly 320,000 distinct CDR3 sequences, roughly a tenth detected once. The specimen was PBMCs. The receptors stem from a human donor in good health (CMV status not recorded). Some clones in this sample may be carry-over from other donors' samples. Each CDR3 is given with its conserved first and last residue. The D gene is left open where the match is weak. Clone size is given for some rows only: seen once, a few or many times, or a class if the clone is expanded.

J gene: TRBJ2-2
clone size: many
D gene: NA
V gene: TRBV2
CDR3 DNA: TGTGCCAGCAGTGAACAGTCCAGGGACACCGGGGAGCTGTTTTTT
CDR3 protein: CASSEQSRDTGELFF

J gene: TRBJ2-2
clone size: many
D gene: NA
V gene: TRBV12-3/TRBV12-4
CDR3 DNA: TGTGCCGGGGCCGTAAGCACCGGGGAGCTGTTTTTT
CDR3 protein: CAGAVSTGELFF

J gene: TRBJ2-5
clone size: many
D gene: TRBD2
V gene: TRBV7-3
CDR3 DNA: TGTGCCAGCAGCCCAAACGGGGGGGAAGAGACCCAGTACTTC
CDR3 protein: CASSPNGGEETQYF

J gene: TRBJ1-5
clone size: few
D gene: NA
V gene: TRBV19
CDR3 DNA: TGTGCCAGTAGTATTGGGGAGGTGAGCAATCAGCCCCAGCATTTT
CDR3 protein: CASSIGEVSNQPQHF

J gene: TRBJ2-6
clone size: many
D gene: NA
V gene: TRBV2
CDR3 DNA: TGTGCCAGCAGTGGAAGTCCCTCTGGGGCCAACGTCCTGACTTTC
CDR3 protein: CASSGSPSGANVLTF

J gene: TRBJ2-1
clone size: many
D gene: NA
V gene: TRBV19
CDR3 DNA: TGTGCCAGTACCTCCTGGGATGAGCAGTTCTTC
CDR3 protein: CASTSWDEQFF

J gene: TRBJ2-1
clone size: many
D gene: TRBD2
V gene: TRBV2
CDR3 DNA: TGTGCCAGCCTTACCGAGGCTAGCGGGGGGTATCAGCAGTTCTTC
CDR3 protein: CASLTEASGGYQQFF

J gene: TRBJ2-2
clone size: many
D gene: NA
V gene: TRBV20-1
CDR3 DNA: TGCAGTGCTAGAGTTGCGGGCGCGAACACCGGGGAGCTGTTTTTT
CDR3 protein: CSARVAGANTGELFF

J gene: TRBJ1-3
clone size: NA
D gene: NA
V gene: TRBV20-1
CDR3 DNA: TGCAGTGCTAAAAGACCCTCTGGAAACACCATATATTTT
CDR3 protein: CSAKRPSGNTIYF

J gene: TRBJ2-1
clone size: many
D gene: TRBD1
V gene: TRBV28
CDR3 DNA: TGTGCCAGCAGTTTCCGGGACAGGGGTGCAGCCCCTAAGTTCTTC
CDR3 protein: CASSFRDRGAAPKFF

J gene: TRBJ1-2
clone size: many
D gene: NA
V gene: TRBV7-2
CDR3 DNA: TGTGCCAGCAGCTTGGCAGGGCTCTATGGCTACACCTTC
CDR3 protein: CASSLAGLYGYTF

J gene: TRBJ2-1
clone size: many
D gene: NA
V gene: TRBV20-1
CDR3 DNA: TGCAGTGCGAACCGACAGGTCCCGGGGGGTGAGCAGTTCTTC
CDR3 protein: CSANRQVPGGEQFF

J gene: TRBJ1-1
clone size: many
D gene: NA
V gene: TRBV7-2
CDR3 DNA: TGTGCCAGCAGACTGAACACTGAAGCTTTCTTT
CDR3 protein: CASRLNTEAFF

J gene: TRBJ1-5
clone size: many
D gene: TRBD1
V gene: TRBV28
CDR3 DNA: TGTGCCAGCAGATCGGGACAGGGGGACAATCAGCCCCAGCATTTT
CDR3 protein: CASRSGQGDNQPQHF

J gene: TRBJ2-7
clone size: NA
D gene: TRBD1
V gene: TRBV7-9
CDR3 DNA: TGTGCCAGCAGTCCTCCGGGACAGGGGATTCCTTACGAGCAGTACTTC
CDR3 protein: CASSPPGQGIPYEQYF

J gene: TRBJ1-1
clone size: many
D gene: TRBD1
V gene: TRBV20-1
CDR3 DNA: TGCAGTGCTGGGACAGGGGCCATTTCAGAAGCTTTCTTT
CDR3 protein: CSAGTGAISEAFF

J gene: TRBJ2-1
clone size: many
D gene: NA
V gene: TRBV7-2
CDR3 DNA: TGTGCCAGCAGCTTGCGGTGGAATGAGCAGTTCTTC
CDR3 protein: CASSLRWNEQFF

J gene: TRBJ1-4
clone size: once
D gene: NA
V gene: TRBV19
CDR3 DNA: TGTGCCAGTAGCCTTACAGGGAAGACTAATGAAAAACTGTTTTTT
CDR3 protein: CASSLTGKTNEKLFF

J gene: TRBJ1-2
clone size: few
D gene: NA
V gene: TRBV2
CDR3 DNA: TGTGCCAGCAGTGTCGATGCGTCGACGGCGCGGTACACCTTC
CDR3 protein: CASSVDASTARYTF

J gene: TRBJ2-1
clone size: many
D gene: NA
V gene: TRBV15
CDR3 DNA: TGTGCCACCAGCAGAGATCGATTATGGCTGAATGAGCAGTTCTTC
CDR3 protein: CATSRDRLWLNEQFF

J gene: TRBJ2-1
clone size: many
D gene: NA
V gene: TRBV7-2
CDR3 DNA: TGTGCCAGCAGCTTAGCGCAAGGGGGATTCTCCTACAATGAGCAGTTCTTC
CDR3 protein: CASSLAQGGFSYNEQFF

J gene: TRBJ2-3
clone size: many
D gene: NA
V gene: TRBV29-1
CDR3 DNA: TGCAGCGTTCTGACTCTCACGGGCACAGATACGCAGTATTTT
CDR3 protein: CSVLTLTGTDTQYF

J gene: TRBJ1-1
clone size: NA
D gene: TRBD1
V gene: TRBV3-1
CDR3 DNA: TGTGCCAGCAGCCGATCGACAGGGGGCACTGAAGCTTTCTTT
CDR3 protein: CASSRSTGGTEAFF

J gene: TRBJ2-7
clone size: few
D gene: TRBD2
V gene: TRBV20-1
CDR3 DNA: TGCAGTGCCTGGGGGGGAGGTTCCCCCTACGAGCAGTACTTC
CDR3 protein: CSAWGGGSPYEQYF

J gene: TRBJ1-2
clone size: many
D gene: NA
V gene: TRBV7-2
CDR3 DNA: TGTGCCAGCAGCTTCCCAGGGGCGCGGGCCAACTTC
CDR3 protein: CASSFPGARANF

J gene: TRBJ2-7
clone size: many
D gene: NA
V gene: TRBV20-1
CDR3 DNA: TGCAGTGCCACCTGGGACGCCTCCTACGAGCAGTACTTC
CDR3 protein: CSATWDASYEQYF

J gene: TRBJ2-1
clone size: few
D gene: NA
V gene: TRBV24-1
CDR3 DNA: TGTGCCATCCAGACAGACTACAATGAGCAGTTCTTC
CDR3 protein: CAIQTDYNEQFF

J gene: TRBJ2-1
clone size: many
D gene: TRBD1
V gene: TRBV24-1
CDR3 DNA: TGTGCCACCAGTGACCCCGGGACAGGGAATGGCGAGCAGTTCTTC
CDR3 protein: CATSDPGTGNGEQFF

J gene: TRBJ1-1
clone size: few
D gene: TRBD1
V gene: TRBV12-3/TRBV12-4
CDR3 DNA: TGTGCCAGCACTCTGAGGGGGCGTGTGGGCACTGAAGCTTTCTTT
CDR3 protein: CASTLRGRVGTEAFF

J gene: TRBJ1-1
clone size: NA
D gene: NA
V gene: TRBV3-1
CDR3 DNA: TGTGCCAGCAGCCACCCGGGAGCAGAAGCTTTCTTT
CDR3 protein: CASSHPGAEAFF

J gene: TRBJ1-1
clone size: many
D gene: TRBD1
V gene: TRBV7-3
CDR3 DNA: TGTGCCAGCAGCCCAGGGGGGACAGGAAGCATGAACACTGAAGCTTTCTTT
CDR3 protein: CASSPGGTGSMNTEAFF

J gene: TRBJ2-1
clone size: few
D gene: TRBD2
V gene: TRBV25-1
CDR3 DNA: TGTGCCAGCAGTGAATCTGTGACTAGCGGGGGTTTCTTC
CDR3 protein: CASSESVTSGGFF

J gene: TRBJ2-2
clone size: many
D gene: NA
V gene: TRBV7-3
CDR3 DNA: TGTGCCAGCAGCTTAAGTGCTGGGAACGGGGAGCTGTTTTTT
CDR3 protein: CASSLSAGNGELFF

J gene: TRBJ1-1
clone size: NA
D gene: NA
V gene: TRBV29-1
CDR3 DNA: TGCAGCGCCGAGAGGGGTAACACTGAAGCTTTCTTT
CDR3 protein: CSAERGNTEAFF

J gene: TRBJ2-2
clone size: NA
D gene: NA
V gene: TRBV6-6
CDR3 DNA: TGTGCCAGCAGTCACAAAAGGAGGGGAGGATCGGACACCGGGGAGCTGTTTTTT
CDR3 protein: CASSHKRRGGSDTGELFF

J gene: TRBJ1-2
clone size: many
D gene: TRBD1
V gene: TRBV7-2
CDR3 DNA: TGTGCCAGCAGCCGGGACAGGGGGAGCTATGGCTACACCTTC
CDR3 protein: CASSRDRGSYGYTF

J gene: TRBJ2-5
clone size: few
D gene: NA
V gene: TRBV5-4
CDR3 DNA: TGTGCCAGCAGCAGGACCGGGACGGGGGAGACCCAGTACTTC
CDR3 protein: CASSRTGTGETQYF

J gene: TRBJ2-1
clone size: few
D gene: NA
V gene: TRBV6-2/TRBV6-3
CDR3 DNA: TGTGCCAGCAGCGCGGATACTCTAATCGACAATGAGCAGTTCTTC
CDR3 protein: CASSADTLIDNEQFF

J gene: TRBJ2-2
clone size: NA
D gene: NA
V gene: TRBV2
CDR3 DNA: TGTGCCAGCAGTGAAGGAGTCAGCCGTCGGGTTATGGCCGGGGAGCTGTTTTTT
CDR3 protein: CASSEGVSRRVMAGELFF

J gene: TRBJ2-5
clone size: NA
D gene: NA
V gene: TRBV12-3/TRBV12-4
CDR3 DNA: TGTGCCAGCAGTTTACTGGGAACGGAGACCCAGTACTTC
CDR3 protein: CASSLLGTETQYF

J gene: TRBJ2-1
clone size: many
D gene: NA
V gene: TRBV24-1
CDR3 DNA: TGTGCCACCAGTGATTTGAGGGGCGTTCTCCCCAGTGAGCAGTTCTTC
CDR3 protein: CATSDLRGVLPSEQFF

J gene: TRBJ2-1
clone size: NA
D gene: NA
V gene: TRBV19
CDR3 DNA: TGTGCCAGTAGTATCGGCCAGCCCGGGGTCAATGAGCAGTTCTTC
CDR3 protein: CASSIGQPGVNEQFF

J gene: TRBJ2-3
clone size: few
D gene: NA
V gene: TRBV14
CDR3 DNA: TGTGCCAGCAGCCAAGCGGGACGGGAGTTTTGGACGCAGTATTTT
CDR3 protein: CASSQAGREFWTQYF

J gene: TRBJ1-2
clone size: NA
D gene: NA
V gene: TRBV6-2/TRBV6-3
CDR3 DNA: TGTGCCAGCAGCTCCCTGAATGGATACACCTTC
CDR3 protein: CASSSLNGYTF

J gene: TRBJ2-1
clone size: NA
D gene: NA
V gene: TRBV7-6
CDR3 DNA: TGTGCCAGCAGTTCAGGGTCTACTGAGCAGTTCTTC
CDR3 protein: CASSSGSTEQFF

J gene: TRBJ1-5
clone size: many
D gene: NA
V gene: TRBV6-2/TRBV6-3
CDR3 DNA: TGTGCCAGCAGTTACTTGGCGGACACTCCTCAGCCCCAGCATTTT
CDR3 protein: CASSYLADTPQPQHF

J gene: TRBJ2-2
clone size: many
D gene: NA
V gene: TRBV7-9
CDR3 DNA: TGTGCCAGCAGCCTCGGGACCACATCAGCCGGGGAGCTGTTTTTT
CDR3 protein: CASSLGTTSAGELFF

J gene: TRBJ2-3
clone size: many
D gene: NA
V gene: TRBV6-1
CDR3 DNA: TGTGCCAGCAGTGTTGGTGATACGCAGTATTTT
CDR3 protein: CASSVGDTQYF

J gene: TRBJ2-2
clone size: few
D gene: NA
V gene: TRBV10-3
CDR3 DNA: TGTGCCATCAGCTGGACCTTAAACACCGGGGAGCTGTTTTTT
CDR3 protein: CAISWTLNTGELFF

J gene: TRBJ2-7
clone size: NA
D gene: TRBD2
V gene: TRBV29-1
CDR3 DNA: TGCAGCGTTGAAACTAGCGGACCCTACGAGCAGTACTTC
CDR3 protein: CSVETSGPYEQYF